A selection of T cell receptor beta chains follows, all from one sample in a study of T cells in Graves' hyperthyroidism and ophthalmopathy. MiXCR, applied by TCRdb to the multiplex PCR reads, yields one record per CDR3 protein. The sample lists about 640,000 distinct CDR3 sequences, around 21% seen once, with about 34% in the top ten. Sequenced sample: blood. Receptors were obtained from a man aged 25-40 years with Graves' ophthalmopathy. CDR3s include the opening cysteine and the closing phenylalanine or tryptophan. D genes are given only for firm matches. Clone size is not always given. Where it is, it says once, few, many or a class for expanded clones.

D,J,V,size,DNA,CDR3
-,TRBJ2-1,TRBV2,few,TGTGCCAGCAGTGAAGAGAAGGGGAACAATGAGCAGTTCTTC,CASSEEKGNNEQFF
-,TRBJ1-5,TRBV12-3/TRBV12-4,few,TGTGCCAGCACCGTGACGGGAAGCAATCAGCCCCAGCATTTT,CASTVTGSNQPQHF
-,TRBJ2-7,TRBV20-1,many,TGCAGTGCAACCACACAGGGTAGGGGCTACGAGCAGTACTTC,CSATTQGRGYEQYF
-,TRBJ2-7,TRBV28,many,TGTGCCAGCAGTCCCCCGCAGAGCTCCTACGAGCAGTACTTC,CASSPPQSSYEQYF
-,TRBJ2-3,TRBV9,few,TGTGCCAGCAGCACCGGACAGAATCGAGATACGCAGTATTTT,CASSTGQNRDTQYF
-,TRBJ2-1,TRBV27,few,TGTGCCAGCAGTTCGTTCAGCTCCTACAATGAGCAGTTCTTC,CASSSFSSYNEQFF
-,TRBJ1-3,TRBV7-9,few,TGTGCCAGCCGGCCTAACAGGGCTAACTCTGGAAACACCATATATTTT,CASRPNRANSGNTIYF
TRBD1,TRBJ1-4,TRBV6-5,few,TGTGCCAGCAGTTACGGACAGGGGATTAATGAAAAACTGTTTTTT,CASSYGQGINEKLFF
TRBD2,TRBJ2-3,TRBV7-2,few,TGTGCCAGCAGCCCCGATAGGATAGCGGGAGGCTCAGATACGCAGTATTTT,CASSPDRIAGGSDTQYF
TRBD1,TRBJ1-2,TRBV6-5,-,TGTGCCAGCAGTTATGAGACAGGGGGCGATGGCTACACCTTC,CASSYETGGDGYTF
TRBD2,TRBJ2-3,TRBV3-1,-,TGTGCCAGCAGCCAAAGGGGACTAGCAGCAGATACGCAGTATTTT,CASSQRGLAADTQYF
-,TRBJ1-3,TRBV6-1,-,TGTGCCAGCAGATTTGACAGGACCTCTGGAAACACCATATATTTT,CASRFDRTSGNTIYF
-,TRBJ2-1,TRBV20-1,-,TGCAGTGCTAGAGATGGGCGTTGGGGGCACAATGAGCAGTTCTTC,CSARDGRWGHNEQFF
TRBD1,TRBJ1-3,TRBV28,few,TGTGCCAGCAGTCCACCTCCCAGGGACAGGGTAAAATTTTGGTTAGACACCATATATTTT,CASSPPPRDRVKFWLDTIYF
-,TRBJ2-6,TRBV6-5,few,TGTGCCAGCAGTTACTCTATCGCGGGGCACTCTGGGGCCAACGTCCTGACTTTC,CASSYSIAGHSGANVLTF
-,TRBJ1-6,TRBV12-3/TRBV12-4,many,TGTGCCAGCAGTTTAGATCTACAGGGAAGGGGGTCACCCCTCCACTTT,CASSLDLQGRGSPLHF
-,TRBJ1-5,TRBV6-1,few,TGTGCCAGCAGACCTGAGGGAACCCATCAGCCCCAGCATTTT,CASRPEGTHQPQHF
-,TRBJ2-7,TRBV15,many,TGTGCCACCAGCAGAGAAGGGACACTGAACTCCTACGAGCAGTACTTC,CATSREGTLNSYEQYF